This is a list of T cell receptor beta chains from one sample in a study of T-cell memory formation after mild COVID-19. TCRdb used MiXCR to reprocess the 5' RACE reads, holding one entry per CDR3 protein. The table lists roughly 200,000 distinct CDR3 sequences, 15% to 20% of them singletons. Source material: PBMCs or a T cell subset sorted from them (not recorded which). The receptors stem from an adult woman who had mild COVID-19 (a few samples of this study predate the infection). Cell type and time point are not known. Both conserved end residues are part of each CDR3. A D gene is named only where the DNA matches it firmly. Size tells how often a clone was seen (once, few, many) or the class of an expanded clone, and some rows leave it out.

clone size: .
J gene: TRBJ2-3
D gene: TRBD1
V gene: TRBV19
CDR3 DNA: TGTGCCAGTAGTGACTTGGGACAGGGCATCCGAGATACGCAGTATTTT
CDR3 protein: CASSDLGQGIRDTQYF

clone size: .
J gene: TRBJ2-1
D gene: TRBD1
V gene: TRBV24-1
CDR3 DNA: TGTGCCACCAGTATTGTGGGACAGGCAGAGCAGTTCTTC
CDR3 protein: CATSIVGQAEQFF

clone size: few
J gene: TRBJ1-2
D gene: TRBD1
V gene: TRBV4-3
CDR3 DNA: TGCGCCAGCAGCCCTGGACAGGGAGGCAATGGCTACACCTTC
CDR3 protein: CASSPGQGGNGYTF

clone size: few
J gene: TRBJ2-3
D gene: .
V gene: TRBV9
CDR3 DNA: TGTGCCAGCAGCGTAGAGTTGAGGCGGCCCACAGATACGCAGTATTTT
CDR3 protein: CASSVELRRPTDTQYF

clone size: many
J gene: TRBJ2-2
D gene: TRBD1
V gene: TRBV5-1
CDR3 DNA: TGCGCCAGCAGCTTGGTGGTCAGGGGGCCCACCGGGGAGCTGTTTTTT
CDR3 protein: CASSLVVRGPTGELFF

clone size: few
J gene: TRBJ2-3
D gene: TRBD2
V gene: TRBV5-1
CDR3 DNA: TGCGCCAGCAGCTCGCTAGCGGGAGCAGGCCCCACAGATACGCAGTATTTT
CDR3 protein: CASSSLAGAGPTDTQYF

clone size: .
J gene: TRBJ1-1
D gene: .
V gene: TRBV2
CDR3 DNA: TGTGCCAGCAGTGATTTGTTATCCAACACTGAAGCTTTCTTT
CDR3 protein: CASSDLLSNTEAFF

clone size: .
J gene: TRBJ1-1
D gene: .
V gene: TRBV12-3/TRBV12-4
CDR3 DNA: TGTGCCAGCAGTTTTTGGGAGGACACTGAAGCTTTCTTT
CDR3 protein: CASSFWEDTEAFF

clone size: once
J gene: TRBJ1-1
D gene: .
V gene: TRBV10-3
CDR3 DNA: TGTGCCATCAGTGATTACCAGGGGCGCTTTGAAGCTTTCTTT
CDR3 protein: CAISDYQGRFEAFF

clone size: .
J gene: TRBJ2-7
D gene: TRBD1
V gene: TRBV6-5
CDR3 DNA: TGTGCCAGCAGTCAAAGGACAGGTCAGGACGAGCAGTACTTC
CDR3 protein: CASSQRTGQDEQYF

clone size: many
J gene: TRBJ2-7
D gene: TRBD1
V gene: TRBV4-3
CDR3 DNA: TGCGCCAGCAGCCAGGTCGGTACCGACAGGGGCGAGCAGTACTTC
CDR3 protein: CASSQVGTDRGEQYF

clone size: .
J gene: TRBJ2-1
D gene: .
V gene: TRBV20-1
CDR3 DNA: TGCAGTGCTAGAGTAGCTACGGGCTATGAGCAGTTCTTC
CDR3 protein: CSARVATGYEQFF

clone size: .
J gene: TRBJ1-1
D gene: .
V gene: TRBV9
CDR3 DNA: TGTGCCAGCAGCGTAGAAACTGGACTGAACACTGAAGCTTTCTTT
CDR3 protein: CASSVETGLNTEAFF

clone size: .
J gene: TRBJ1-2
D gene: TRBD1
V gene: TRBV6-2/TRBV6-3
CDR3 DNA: TGTGCCAGCAGCCGAGACAGGGGATTCCGTGACTACACCTTC
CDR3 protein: CASSRDRGFRDYTF

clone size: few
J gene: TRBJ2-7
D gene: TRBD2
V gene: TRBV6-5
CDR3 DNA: TGTGCCAGCAGTTACTCGACACTAGCGGGAGTTGGCTCCTACGAGCAGTACTTC
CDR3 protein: CASSYSTLAGVGSYEQYF

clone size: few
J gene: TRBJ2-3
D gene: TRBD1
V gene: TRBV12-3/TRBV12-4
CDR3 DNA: TGTGCCAGCTCTCTCTGGGGACAGAACACAGATACGCAGTATTTT
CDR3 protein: CASSLWGQNTDTQYF

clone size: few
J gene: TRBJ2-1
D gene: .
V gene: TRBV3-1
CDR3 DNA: TGTGCCAGCAGCCAAGAATGGGGTGAGCAGTTCTTC
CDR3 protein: CASSQEWGEQFF

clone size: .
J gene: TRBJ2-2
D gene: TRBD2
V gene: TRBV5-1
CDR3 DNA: TGCGCCAGCAAGCCTACTAGCGGCAACACCGGGGAGCTGTTTTTT
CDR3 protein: CASKPTSGNTGELFF

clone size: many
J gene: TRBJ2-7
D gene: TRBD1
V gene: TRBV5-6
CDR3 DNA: TGTGCCAGCAGCTTAGAGCCGGGACAGGGCTCCTACTTC
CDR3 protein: CASSLEPGQGSYF

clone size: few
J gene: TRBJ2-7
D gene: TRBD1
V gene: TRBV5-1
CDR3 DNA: TGCGCCAGCAGCGTGACAGGGGAAGGCTACGAGCAGTACTTC
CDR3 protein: CASSVTGEGYEQYF

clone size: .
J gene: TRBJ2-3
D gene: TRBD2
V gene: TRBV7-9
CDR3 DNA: TGTGCCAGCAGCATAAGCGGGGGGACGGCACCCGGTACGCAGTATTTT
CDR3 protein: CASSISGGTAPGTQYF

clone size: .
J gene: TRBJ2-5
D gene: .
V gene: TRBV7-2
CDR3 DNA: TGTGCCAGCAGCTCCCGACGAAGGGGAGGAGAGACCCAGTACTTC
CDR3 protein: CASSSRRRGGETQYF

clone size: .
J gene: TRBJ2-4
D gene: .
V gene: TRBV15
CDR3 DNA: TGTGCCACCAGCAGAGATTCATGGACAGTTCAGTACTTC
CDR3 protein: CATSRDSWTVQYF

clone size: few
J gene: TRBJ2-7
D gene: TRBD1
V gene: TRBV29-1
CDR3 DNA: TGCAGCGTTCGACAGGGTAGACAGGAGCAGTACTTC
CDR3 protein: CSVRQGRQEQYF

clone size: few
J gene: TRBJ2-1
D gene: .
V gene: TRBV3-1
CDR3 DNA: TGTGCCAGCAGCCAGAACAGGGTGAATGAGCAGTTCTTC
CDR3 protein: CASSQNRVNEQFF

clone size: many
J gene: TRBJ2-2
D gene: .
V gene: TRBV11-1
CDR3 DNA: TGTGCCAGCAGCTTGGCAGGGCCCGGGGAGCTGTTTTTT
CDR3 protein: CASSLAGPGELFF

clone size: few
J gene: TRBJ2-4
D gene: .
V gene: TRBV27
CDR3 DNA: TGTGCCAGCAGCCCCGGGTGGGGGGGCTCCAAAAACATTCAGTACTTC
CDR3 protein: CASSPGWGGSKNIQYF

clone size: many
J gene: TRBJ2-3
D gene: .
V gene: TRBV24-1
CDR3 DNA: TGTGCCACCAGTGATTTGGGGGCGGATACGCAGTATTTT
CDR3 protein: CATSDLGADTQYF

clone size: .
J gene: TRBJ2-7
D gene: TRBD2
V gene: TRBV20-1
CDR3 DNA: TGCAGTGCTAGACGTAGCGGGGGTTCCTACGAGCAGTACTTC
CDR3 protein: CSARRSGGSYEQYF

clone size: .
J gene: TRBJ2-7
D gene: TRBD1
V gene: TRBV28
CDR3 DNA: TGTGCCAGCAGTGGGACAGGGCGCCACGAGCAGTACTTC
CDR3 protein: CASSGTGRHEQYF

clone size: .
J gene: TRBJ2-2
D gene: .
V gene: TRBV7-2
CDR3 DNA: TGTGCCAGCAGCTTAGCCCAGGGGCCCACCGGGGAGCTGTTTTTT
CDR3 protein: CASSLAQGPTGELFF